The clone carrying this T cell receptor (beta chain) was seen more than once but under ten times. Its antigen is undetermined. The data derive from a study of vaccination effects on CD4 cells after COVID-19. Antigen-specific CD4+ T cells were expanded (with viral peptide pools) by the ViraFEST assay ahead of sequencing. Investigators separated out CD4+ T cells once around 9 days of culture had passed. Each vaccine recipient was nucleocapsid antibody negative and had no prior SARS-CoV-2 infection. The V gene's germline CDR1 is ENHRY and CDR2 SYGVKD. V lost 4 bases and J lost 6, with 4 bases in between. This CDR3 has 11 amino acids. Data came from immunoSEQ multiplex PCR; TCRdb stores just in-frame clones and leaves some out. The top ten hold approximately 2.6% of the sample, which has tens of thousands of clones, about 72% seen once.

The material was CD4+ T cells from PBMCs cultured with HCoV-NL63 spike peptides, obtained before COVID-19 vaccination. The receptor comes from a human donor who received a COVID-19 vaccine. The chain joins TRBV10-3 to TRBJ2-1; no firm D call. Written as DNA, the CDR3 is TGTGCCATCAGTGTTCGCAATGAGCAGTTCTTC. It specifies CAISVRNEQFF.